This T cell receptor beta chain was retrieved from a study of OX40 agonist ivuxolimab in advanced cancers. As for the study in general: Partial responses were achieved by three patients, of whom one had hepatocellular carcinoma and two had cutaneous melanoma. Overall study findings and caveats: Clonal expansion was seen in CD4+ and CD8+ blood T cells by week 6 at 0.1 to 3.0 mg/kg.

Only in-frame clones appear in the TCRdb table, and some are missing; sequencing was by immunoSEQ multiplex PCR. Among 50,000 or so clones listed, 65% to 85% were seen once. With regard to this clone: Its cognate antigen is unknown.

The sequencing used CD4+ or CD8+ T cells sorted from blood, collected in a trial of the OX40 agonist ivuxolimab. The source is an adult with an advanced solid tumor such as melanoma, head and neck, liver or kidney cancer.

The CDR3 region is CASSFLGLAGGKETQYF. In nucleotides, the CDR3 is TGTGCCAGCAGCTTCCTGGGACTAGCGGGAGGCAAAGAGACCCAGTACTTC. This chain links TRBV7-8 with TRBJ2-5; TRBD2 aligns across 15 bases. This CDR3 is 17 amino acids long. Germline V gene lookup returns CDR1 SGHVS and CDR2 FQNEAQ. The V segment lost 3 bases and the J segment 3 bases; nucleotides outside the gene matches: 5. The full variable domain, with the rest looked up from reference TRBV7-8 and TRBJ2-5, is GAGVSQSPRYKVAKRGQDVALRCDPISGHVSLFWYQQALGQGPEFLTYFQNEAQLDKSGLPSDRFFAERPEGSVSTLKIQRTQQEDSAVYLCASSFLGLAGGKETQYFGPGTRLLVL.